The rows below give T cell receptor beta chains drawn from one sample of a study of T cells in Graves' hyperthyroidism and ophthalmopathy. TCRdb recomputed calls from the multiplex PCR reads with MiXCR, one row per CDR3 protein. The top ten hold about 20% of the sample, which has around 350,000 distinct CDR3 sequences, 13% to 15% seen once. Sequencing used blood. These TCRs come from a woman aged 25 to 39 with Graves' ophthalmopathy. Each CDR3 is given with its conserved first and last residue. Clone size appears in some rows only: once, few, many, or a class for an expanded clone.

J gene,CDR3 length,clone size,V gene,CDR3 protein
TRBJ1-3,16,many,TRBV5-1,CASSVGHAASGNTIYF
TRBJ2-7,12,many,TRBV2,CASSVNGYEQYF
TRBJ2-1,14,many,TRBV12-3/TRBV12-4,CASSFSGDRDEQFF
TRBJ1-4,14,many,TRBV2,CASTVGTGGEKLFF
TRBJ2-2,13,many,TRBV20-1,CSARTSAWGELFF
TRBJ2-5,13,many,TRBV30,CAWSVQPQETQYF
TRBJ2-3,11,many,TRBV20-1,CSWVMTDTQYF
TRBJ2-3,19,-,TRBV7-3,CASSQNRGGGRFLSDTQYF
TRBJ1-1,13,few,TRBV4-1,CASSRWGGSEAFF
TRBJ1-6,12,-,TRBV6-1,CASARPNSPLHF
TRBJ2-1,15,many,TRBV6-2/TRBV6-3,CASSWAGGPYNEQFF